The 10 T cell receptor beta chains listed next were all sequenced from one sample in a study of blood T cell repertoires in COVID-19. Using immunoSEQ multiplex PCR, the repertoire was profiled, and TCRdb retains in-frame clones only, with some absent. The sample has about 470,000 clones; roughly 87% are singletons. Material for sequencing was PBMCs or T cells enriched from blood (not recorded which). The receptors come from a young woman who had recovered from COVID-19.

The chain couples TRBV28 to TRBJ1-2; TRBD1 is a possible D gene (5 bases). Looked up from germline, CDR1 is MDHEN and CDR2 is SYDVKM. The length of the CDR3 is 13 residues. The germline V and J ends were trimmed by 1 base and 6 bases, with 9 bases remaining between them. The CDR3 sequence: CASSLLRGDGYTF. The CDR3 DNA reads TGTGCCAGCAGTTTATTACGGGGGGATGGCTACACCTTC.

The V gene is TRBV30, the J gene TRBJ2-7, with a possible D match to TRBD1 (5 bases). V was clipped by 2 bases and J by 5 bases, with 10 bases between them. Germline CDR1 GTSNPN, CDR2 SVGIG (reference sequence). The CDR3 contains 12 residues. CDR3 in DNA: TGTGCCTGGAGTCGCAGGGTGGACGAGCAGTACTTC. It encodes CAWSRRVDEQYF.

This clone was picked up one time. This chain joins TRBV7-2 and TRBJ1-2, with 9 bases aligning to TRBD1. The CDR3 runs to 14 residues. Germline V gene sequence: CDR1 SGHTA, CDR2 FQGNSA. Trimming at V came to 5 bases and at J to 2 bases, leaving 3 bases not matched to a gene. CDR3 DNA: TGTGCCAGCAGCAGGGACAGGGTGAACTATGGCTACACCTTC. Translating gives CASSRDRVNYGYTF.

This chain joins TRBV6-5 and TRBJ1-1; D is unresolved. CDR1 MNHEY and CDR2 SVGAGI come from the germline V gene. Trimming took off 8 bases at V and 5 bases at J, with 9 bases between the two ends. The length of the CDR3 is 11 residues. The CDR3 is CASGRGTEAFF. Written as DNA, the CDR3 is TGTGCCAGCGGGAGAGGGACTGAAGCTTTCTTT.

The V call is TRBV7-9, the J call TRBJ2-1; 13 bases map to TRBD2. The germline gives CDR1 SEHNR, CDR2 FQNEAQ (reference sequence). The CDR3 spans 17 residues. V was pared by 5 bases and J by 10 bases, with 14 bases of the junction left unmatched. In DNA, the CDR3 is TGTGCCAGCAGCGGAGACGGACTAGCGGGGGTATTTAAGGAGCAGTTCTTC. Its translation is CASSGDGLAGVFKEQFF.

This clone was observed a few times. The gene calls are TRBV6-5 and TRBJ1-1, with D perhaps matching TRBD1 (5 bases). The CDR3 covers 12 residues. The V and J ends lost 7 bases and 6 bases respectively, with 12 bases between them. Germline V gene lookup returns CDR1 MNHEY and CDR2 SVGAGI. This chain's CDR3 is CASTNGGAEAFF. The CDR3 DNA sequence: TGTGCCAGCACCAACGGGGGGGCTGAAGCTTTCTTT.

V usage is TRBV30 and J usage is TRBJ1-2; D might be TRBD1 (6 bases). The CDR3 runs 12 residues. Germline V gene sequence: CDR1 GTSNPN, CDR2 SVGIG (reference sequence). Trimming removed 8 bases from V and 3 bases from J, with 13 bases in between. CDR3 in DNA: TGTGCCCGCCTGACAGGCGACTATGGCTACACCTTC. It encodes CARLTGDYGYTF.

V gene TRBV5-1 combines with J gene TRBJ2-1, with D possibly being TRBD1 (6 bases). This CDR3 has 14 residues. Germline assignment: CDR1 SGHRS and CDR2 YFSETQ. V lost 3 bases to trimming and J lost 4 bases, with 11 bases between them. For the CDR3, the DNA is TGCGCCAGCAGCTGGACAGCCCTATACAATGAGCAGTTCTTC. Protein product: CASSWTALYNEQFF.

The CDR3 DNA follows: TGTGCCAGCAGTGCCATGGGGGGGATGGTAATTGGTGCTTTCTTT. Protein product: CASSAMGGMVIGAFF. This chain joins TRBV2 and TRBJ1-1, with D perhaps matching TRBD1 (5 bases). The V gene lost 4 bases and the J gene lost 11 bases, with 23 bases spanning the gap. The CDR3 sequence is 15 residues long. Germline values: CDR1 SNHLY, CDR2 FYNNEI.

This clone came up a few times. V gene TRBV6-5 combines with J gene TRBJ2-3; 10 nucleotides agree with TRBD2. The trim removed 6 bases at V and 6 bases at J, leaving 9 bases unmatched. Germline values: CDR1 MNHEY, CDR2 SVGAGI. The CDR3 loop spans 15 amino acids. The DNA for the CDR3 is TGTGCCAGCAGGCGTAGCGGGGGGCGGTGGGATACGCAGTATTTT. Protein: CASRRSGGRWDTQYF.